One sample yielded the 9 T cell receptor beta chains listed below, sequenced in a study of blood T cells in healthy people across ages. Sample-barcoded 5' priming and a J-beta primer mix drove a second PCR of 7 to 11 cycles. In TCRdb, the 5' RACE reads were re-called with MiXCR into one record per CDR3 protein. The sample carries 1.5 million to 2 million distinct CDR3 sequences, roughly 30% recorded once. The sample was blood. These receptors all stem from a woman in her 30s in good health.

This clonotype was observed a handful of times. V gene TRBV9 combines with J gene TRBJ2-1; no clear D. CDR1 is SGDLS, CDR2 YYNGEE, per germline. V was pared by 0 bases and J by 7 bases, with 11 bases between. The CDR3 runs 14 residues. The CDR3 here is CASSVGPGLNEQFF. CDR3 DNA: TGTGCCAGCAGCGTAGGACCAGGCCTAAATGAGCAGTTCTTC.

The chain joins TRBV4-1 to TRBJ2-3; 7 nucleotides line up with TRBD1. The CDR3 contains 15 residues. Germline CDR1 MGHRA, CDR2 YSYEKL. After removal of 4 bases from V and 2 bases from J, the junction contained 6 bases not matched to a gene. For the CDR3, the DNA is TGCGCCAGCAGCCGCCTACAGGGGATCACAGATACGCAGTATTTT. This codes for CASSRLQGITDTQYF.

In this sample, this clonotype turned up a few times. The J gene is TRBJ2-1, the V gene TRBV20-1, with 7 bases matching TRBD2. V gave up 6 bases and J gave up 9 bases; unmatched junction bases: 14. The CDR3 is made up of 14 amino acids. Germline V gene lookup returns CDR1 DFQATT and CDR2 SNEGSKA (reference sequence). In DNA, the CDR3 is TGCAGTGCAATCCGGGACTGGGGAGGGAGTGAGCAGTTCTTC. This sequence encodes CSAIRDWGGSEQFF.

This clonotype has just a few counts. J is TRBJ2-7 and V is TRBV11-2; no clear D. Trimming shortened V by 5 bases and J by 0 bases, and 8 bases separated the two germline ends. CDR1 is SGHAT, CDR2 FQNNGV, per germline. The CDR3 consists of 13 residues. For the CDR3, the DNA is TGTGCCAGCAGCCGGATAGCCTCCTACGAGCAGTACTTC. It specifies CASSRIASYEQYF. Full variable domain (remainder filled in from reference TRBV11-2 and TRBJ2-7): EAGVAQSPRYKIIEKRQSVAFWCNPISGHATLYWYQQILGQGPKLLIQFQNNGVVDDSQLPKDRFSAERLKGVDSTLKIQPAKLEDSAVYLCASSRIASYEQYFGPGTRLTVT.

The gene calls are TRBV27 and TRBJ2-3, with TRBD2 matching over 9 bases. The length of the CDR3 is 17 residues. CDR1 and CDR2 from the germline V gene are MNHEY and SMNVEV (reference sequence). V lost 4 bases to trimming and J lost 0 bases; unmatched junction nucleotides: 8. DNA of the CDR3: TGTGCCAGCAGTTCGACCCCCCTAGCGGGAAGCACAGATACGCAGTATTTT. This gives the protein CASSSTPLAGSTDTQYF.

This clonotype was picked up many times. The chain couples TRBV20-1 to TRBJ2-7; 7 bases align to TRBD1. V shed 6 bases, J shed 5 bases, and the junction held 22 bases outside the gene matches. The CDR3 extends over 17 amino acids. The V gene's germline CDR1 is DFQATT and CDR2 SNEGSKA (reference sequence). The CDR3 nucleotides are TGCAGTGCAAGCCCCCCGGGACAGCGCCCGGGCATAGACGAGCAGTACTTC. This translates into CSASPPGQRPGIDEQYF.

The V gene is TRBV20-1, the J gene TRBJ2-1, with a possible D match to TRBD2 (6 bases). The CDR3 length is 13 residues. V was trimmed by 1 base and J by 7 bases, leaving 11 bases between them. Per the germline V gene, CDR1 is DFQATT and CDR2 is SNEGSKA (reference sequence). Written as DNA, the CDR3 is TGCAGTGCTAGAGGGCGGGGCGCTAATGAGCAGTTCTTC. Protein: CSARGRGANEQFF.

This clonotype was picked up a small number of times. The rearrangement links TRBV5-1 to TRBJ2-1; TRBD1 matches at 10 bases. This CDR3 comprises 17 residues. CDR1 and CDR2 (germline): SGHRS, YFSETQ. V was pared by 1 base and J by 5 bases, with 9 bases of the junction left unmatched. CDR3 in DNA: TGCGCCAGCAGCTTGAACTTCGGACAGGGGGTTAACAATGAGCAGTTCTTC. Protein sequence: CASSLNFGQGVNNEQFF. The variable domain in full, completed from reference TRBV5-1 and TRBJ2-1, reads KAGVTQTPRYLIKTRGQQVTLSCSPISGHRSVSWYQQTPGQGLQFLFEYFSETQRNKGNFPGRFSGRQFSNSRSEMNVSTLELGDSALYLCASSLNFGQGVNNEQFFGPGTRLTVL.

This clonotype has more than one count but fewer than ten. This rearrangement joins TRBV11-2 to TRBJ2-4; maybe TRBD2 (6 bases). Trimming shortened V by 4 bases and J by 13 bases, and 23 bases separated the two germline ends. From germline, CDR1 is SGHAT and CDR2 FQNNGV. The CDR3 contains 15 residues. The CDR3 sequence: CASSSSGTSRATQYF. CDR3 coding DNA: TGTGCCAGCAGCTCAAGTGGGACTTCGCGTGCAACCCAGTACTTC.